These 16 T cell receptor beta chains came from one sample sequenced in a study of shared clonotypes between healthy human individuals. The repertoire was sequenced with immunoSEQ multiplex PCR; TCRdb's copy has only in-frame clones and lacks some. This sample carries some 2 million clones, roughly 94% of them seen once, and the ten largest clones take 0.1% to 0.15%. Sequencing input: naive CD4+ T cells sorted from blood. The subset is: CD45RA+ positively selected. The receptors were gathered from a man aged 18 to 29 in good health.

This chain uses TRBV10-3 with TRBJ2-7; 9 nucleotides match TRBD2. The CDR3 has 14 amino acids. V shed 5 bases and J 2 bases; nucleotides not matched to a gene: 4. Germline V gene data show CDR1 as ENHRY and CDR2 as SYGVKD. The CDR3 region has the DNA TGTGCCATCAGTACGACTAGCGGCACCTACGAGCAGTACTTC. Its protein product is CAISTTSGTYEQYF.

This clone has just one count. J is TRBJ2-3 and V is TRBV7-3; tentative D call: TRBD1 (7 bases). V lost 3 bases and J 2 bases, leaving 15 bases between the germline ends. This CDR3 is built from 16 residues. Germline CDR1 reads SGHTA; CDR2 reads FQGTGA. DNA for the CDR3: TGTGCCAGCAGCTTCCAGGGGGGTATTCTCACAGATACGCAGTATTTT. Amino acids: CASSFQGGILTDTQYF.

The chain couples TRBV29-1 to TRBJ2-3; D gene ambiguous. Trimming took 8 bases from V and 1 from J, leaving 10 bases between them. This CDR3 has 12 amino acids. The germline gives CDR1 SQVTM, CDR2 ANQGSEA. CDR3 sequence: CSQSRGTDTQYF. CDR3 nucleotides: TGCAGCCAGTCCCGGGGCACAGATACGCAGTATTTT.

As DNA, the CDR3 is TGCGCCAGCAGCAAGGGGGACAGGGAGATCTACGAGCAGTACTTC. Translation gives CASSKGDREIYEQYF. The chain employs TRBV5-1 and TRBJ2-7; 9 bases agree with TRBD1. The ends lost 4 bases at V and 3 bases at J; junction bases unmatched: 8. The CDR3 has 15 amino acids. Germline V gene data show CDR1 as SGHRS and CDR2 as YFSETQ.

This clone was counted once. This chain connects TRBV28 to TRBJ2-7, with TRBD2 as a possible D gene (5 bases). V dropped 1 base and J dropped 3 bases, with 13 bases sitting between them. Germline CDR1 MDHEN, CDR2 SYDVKM. The CDR3 has 15 amino acids. The CDR3 spells CASSLSRRNNYEQYF. The CDR3 coding sequence is TGTGCCAGCAGTTTATCACGGAGGAACAACTACGAGCAGTACTTC.

The rearrangement joins TRBV11-1 to TRBJ2-5; D gene unclear. V lost 2 bases to trimming and J lost 2 bases, with 15 bases between them. Germline assignment: CDR1 SGHAT and CDR2 FQDESV (reference sequence). CDR3 size: 16 residues. CDR3 bases: TGTGCCAGCAGCTTAAAGTTCGGGTCAGAACAAGAGACCCAGTACTTC. Protein product: CASSLKFGSEQETQYF.

The CDR3 sequence: CASSLDRGHYGYTF. As DNA, the CDR3 is TGCGCCAGCAGCTTGGACAGGGGGCACTATGGCTACACCTTC. The chain has TRBV5-1 and TRBJ1-2; 9 bases match TRBD1. The CDR3 is 14 residues long. The V gene's germline CDR1 is SGHRS and CDR2 YFSETQ. The trim removed 0 bases at V and 3 bases at J, leaving 0 bases unmatched.

Turning to this clone: The sample contains more than one DNA sequence encoding this CDR3. The genes are TRBV28 and TRBJ1-1; TRBD1 might be the D (6 bases). Between the trimmed V and J ends, which lost 0 bases and 1 base, there was a span of 9 bases. The CDR3 runs to 15 residues. Germline-derived CDR1 and CDR2 are MDHEN and SYDVKM. DNA of the CDR3: TGTGCCAGCAGTTTATGGGGGGCAGGGAACACTGAAGCTTTCTTT. Translated: CASSLWGAGNTEAFF.

The rearrangement links TRBV6-5 to TRBJ1-1; D not resolved. CDR1 and CDR2 (germline): MNHEY, SVGAGI. The CDR3 length is 16 residues. Trimming left V 2 bases short and J 2 bases short, with 15 bases between. As DNA, the CDR3 is TGTGCCAGCAGTTACCTGGCTCTAAGGCATAACACTGAAGCTTTCTTT. It yields the protein CASSYLALRHNTEAFF.

The chain uses TRBV2 and TRBJ1-1; D gene unclear. With 6 bases removed from V and 6 bases from J, the gap between germline ends came to 11 bases. The germline V gene encodes CDR1 SNHLY and CDR2 FYNNEI. This CDR3 is 12 amino acids long. CDR3 nucleotides: TGTGCCAGCAGAAGGGTAGTCTCTGAAGCTTTCTTT. Encoded protein: CASRRVVSEAFF.

The chain joins TRBV30 to TRBJ1-2, with D perhaps matching TRBD1 (5 bases). V was cut by 7 bases and J by 3 bases, with 18 bases left in between. The germline V gene has CDR1 GTSNPN and CDR2 SVGIG (reference sequence). The CDR3 is 14 residues long. CDR3: CALHIGAGYYGYTF. CDR3 in DNA: TGTGCCTTACATATCGGGGCGGGATACTATGGCTACACCTTC.

In this sample, this clone turned up once. The V call is TRBV18, the J call TRBJ2-3; maybe TRBD2 (5 bases). The CDR3 runs 12 residues. V was pared by 4 bases and J by 8 bases, with 10 bases between. Germline CDR1 and CDR2: KGHSH and LQKENI. CDR3 region: CASSQREGTQYF. The CDR3 DNA sequence: TGTGCCAGCTCACAACGAGAGGGTACGCAGTATTTT.

V gene TRBV5-1 combines with J gene TRBJ2-3, with 9 bases fitting TRBD2. Per the germline V gene, CDR1 is SGHRS and CDR2 is YFSETQ. With 4 bases clipped from V and 1 base from J, the junction kept 4 bases outside the gene matches. CDR3 size: 15 residues. The CDR3 protein is CASSLQREGTDTQYF. Here the CDR3 DNA reads TGCGCCAGCAGCCTTCAGCGGGAGGGCACAGATACGCAGTATTTT.

V and J are TRBV5-1 and TRBJ2-7; D tentatively fits TRBD1 or TRBD2 (5 bases each). Looked up from germline, CDR1 is SGHRS and CDR2 is YFSETQ. The V end was cut by 3 bases, the J end by 3 bases, with 13 bases between. This CDR3 is built from 14 residues. CDR3: CASSSNPGSYEQYF. CDR3 nucleotides: TGCGCCAGCAGCTCGAATCCAGGGAGCTACGAGCAGTACTTC. Combining the CDR3 with reference TRBV5-1 and TRBJ2-7 gives the whole variable domain KAGVTQTPRYLIKTRGQQVTLSCSPISGHRSVSWYQQTPGQGLQFLFEYFSETQRNKGNFPGRFSGRQFSNSRSEMNVSTLELGDSALYLCASSSNPGSYEQYFGPGTRLTVT.

The gene calls are TRBV28 and TRBJ2-7; TRBD2 aligns across 14 bases. The CDR3 sequence is 17 residues long. Per germline, CDR1 MDHEN and CDR2 SYDVKM. The trim removed 7 bases at V and 4 bases at J, leaving 12 bases unmatched. As DNA, the CDR3 is TGTGCCAGCATTTCGGGGGATGGACTAGCGGGAGGTTACGAGCAGTACTTC. It is translated as CASISGDGLAGGYEQYF.

Comment on this clone: This sample includes further DNA sequences coding for the same CDR3. This chain uses TRBV4-1 with TRBJ2-7; D may be TRBD2 (6 bases). The CDR3 is made up of 15 amino acids. CDR1 is MGHRA and CDR2 is YSYEKL in the germline V gene. Trimming stripped 0 bases from V and 2 bases from J, with 11 bases between. CDR3 sequence reads: CASSQDRGSPYEQYF. As DNA, the CDR3 is TGCGCCAGCAGCCAAGATCGGGGGTCCCCCTACGAGCAGTACTTC.